Presented here are 2 T cell receptor beta chains from one specimen sequenced in a study of T-cell memory formation after mild COVID-19. TCRdb re-called the 5' RACE reads through MiXCR, storing one row per CDR3 protein. This table holds about 200,000 distinct CDR3 sequences, 16% found once. The sequenced sample was PBMCs or a T cell subset sorted from them (not recorded which). The receptors here all came from an adult woman who had mild COVID-19 (a few samples of this study predate the infection). Cell type and time point are not known.

The chain joins TRBV7-2 to TRBJ2-3; D assignment may be TRBD1 or TRBD2 (7 bases each). V dropped 0 bases and J dropped 5 bases, with 12 bases sitting between them. This CDR3 has 15 amino acids. The germline gives CDR1 SGHTA, CDR2 FQGNSA. The CDR3 DNA reads TGTGCCAGCAGCTTAGCGCAGGGGGGGCGAGATACGCAGTATTTT. Protein sequence: CASSLAQGGRDTQYF.

This clonotype came up a few times. V is TRBV7-9 and J is TRBJ2-3; 7 nucleotides line up with TRBD2. Germline V gene lookup returns CDR1 SEHNR and CDR2 FQNEAQ (reference sequence). Trimming took 8 bases from V and 5 from J; bases not matched to a gene: 10. This CDR3 has 14 amino acids. CDR3 loop: CASLLAVLGDTQYF. The CDR3, as DNA: TGTGCCAGCCTCCTAGCGGTCCTGGGAGATACGCAGTATTTT.